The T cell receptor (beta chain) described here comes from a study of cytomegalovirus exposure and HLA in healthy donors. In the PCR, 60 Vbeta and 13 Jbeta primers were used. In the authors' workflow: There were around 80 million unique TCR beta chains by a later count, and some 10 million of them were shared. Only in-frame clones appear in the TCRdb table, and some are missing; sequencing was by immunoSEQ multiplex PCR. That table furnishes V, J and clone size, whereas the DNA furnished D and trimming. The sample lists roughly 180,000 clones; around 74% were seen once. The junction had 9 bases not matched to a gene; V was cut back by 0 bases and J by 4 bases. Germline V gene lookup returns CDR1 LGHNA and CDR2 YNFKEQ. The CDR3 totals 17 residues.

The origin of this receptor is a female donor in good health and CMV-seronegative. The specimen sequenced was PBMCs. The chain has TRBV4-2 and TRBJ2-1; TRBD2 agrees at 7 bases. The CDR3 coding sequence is TGTGCCAGCAGCCAAGATAGCATGCGGGGGACTTACAATGAGCAGTTCTTC. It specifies CASSQDSMRGTYNEQFF.